This T cell receptor beta chain was profiled in a study of blood T cells in healthy people across ages. General study findings and limits: It was not known whether donors were CMV positive (a possible confounder of expanded clonotype changes). With age, beta diversity per million T cells declined roughly linearly, significantly by 35 to 40.

From germline, CDR1 is SGHTA and CDR2 FQGNSA. Trimming pared 3 bases from V and 2 bases from J, leaving 8 bases between. This CDR3 is 14 amino acids long. This clonotype was picked up a small number of times. The antigen remains unidentified. A J-beta primer mix and a sample-barcoded 5' primer were used in a second PCR of about 7 to 12 cycles. TCRdb redid the calling of the 5' RACE reads with MiXCR, one entry per CDR3 protein. The repertoire includes around 580,000 distinct CDR3 sequences, more than 45% of them detected once, and just under 25% sits in the top ten. The source material was blood. This sequence joins TRBV7-2 and TRBJ1-5; D unresolved. The TCR comes from a man aged 80 or over in good health. CDR3 region: CASSFGFGNQPQHF. Here the CDR3 DNA reads TGTGCCAGCAGCTTCGGTTTCGGCAATCAGCCCCAGCATTTT.